One sample yielded the 2 T cell receptor beta chains listed below, sequenced in a study of cytomegalovirus exposure and HLA in healthy donors. Amplification used 60 Vbeta primers and 13 Jbeta primers. The table came from immunoSEQ multiplex PCR; TCRdb's copy has only in-frame clones and leaves some out. The sample table sets out under 90,000 clones. Material for sequencing was PBMCs. These receptors all come from a man aged 50 to 60 in good health and CMV-seropositive.

The rearrangement uses TRBV18 and TRBJ2-3; TRBD2 might be the D (6 bases). The CDR3 loop spans 15 amino acids. Trimming took 6 bases from V and 2 from J, leaving 15 bases between them. Germline V lookup: CDR1 KGHSH, CDR2 LQKENI. As DNA, the CDR3 is TGTGCCAGCTCCGCAATTGGCGGGGACACAGATACGCAGTATTTT. Translated: CASSAIGGDTDTQYF.

This chain links TRBV5-8 with TRBJ1-2, with 8 bases identical to TRBD1. V lost 0 bases to trimming and J lost 8 bases; unmatched junction nucleotides: 6. Germline V lookup: CDR1 SGHTS, CDR2 YDEGEE. This CDR3 region has 14 residues. The CDR3 reads CASSLGQGAYGYTF. CDR3 bases: TGTGCCAGCAGCTTGGGTCAGGGGGCTTACGGCTACACCTTC.